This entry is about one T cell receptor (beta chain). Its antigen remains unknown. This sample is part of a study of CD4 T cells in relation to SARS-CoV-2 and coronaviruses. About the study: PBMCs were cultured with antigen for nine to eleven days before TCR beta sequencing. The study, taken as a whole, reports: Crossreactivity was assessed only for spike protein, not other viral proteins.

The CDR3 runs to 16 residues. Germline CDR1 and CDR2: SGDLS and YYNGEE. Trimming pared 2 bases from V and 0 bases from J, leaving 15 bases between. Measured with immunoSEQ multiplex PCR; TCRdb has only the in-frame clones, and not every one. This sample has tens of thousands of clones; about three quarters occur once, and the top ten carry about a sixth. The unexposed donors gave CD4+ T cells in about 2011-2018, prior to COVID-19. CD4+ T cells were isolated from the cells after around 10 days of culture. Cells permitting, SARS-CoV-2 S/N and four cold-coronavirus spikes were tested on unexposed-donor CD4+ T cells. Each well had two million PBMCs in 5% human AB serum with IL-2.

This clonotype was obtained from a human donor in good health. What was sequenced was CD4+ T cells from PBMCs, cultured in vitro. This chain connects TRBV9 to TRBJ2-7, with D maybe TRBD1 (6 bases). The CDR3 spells CASSVLGGAPSYEQYF. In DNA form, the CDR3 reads TGTGCCAGCAGCGTCCTAGGGGGAGCCCCCTCCTACGAGCAGTACTTC.